This TCR beta chain originates from a study of T cells expressing NK-cell markers. Study-level background: Seropositivity for HCMV was found in seven of the eight sequenced donors, with one seronegative.

TCRdb re-called the 5' RACE reads; one entry per CDR3 protein, DNA not given. Listed are a few hundred thousand distinct CDR3 sequences; 3% to 4.5% falls within the top ten. On this clonotype itself: What it binds is not known.

Study results and limitations: Clones of NKG2C+ T cells that had expanded were of unclear HCMV specificity.

Sequencing input: blood T cells: a sorted CD56 or NKG2C T cell subset, CD4+ or CD8+ T cells, or bulk PBMC T cells (not recorded which). The TCR sequence derives from a young man in good health.

The CDR3 spells CASSLWTGGISEAFF. The chain is built from TRBV5-1 and TRBJ1-1; TCRdb designates TRBD1, a call that cannot be tested without DNA. The CDR3 length is 15 residues. Per the germline V gene, CDR1 is SGHRS and CDR2 is YFSETQ.